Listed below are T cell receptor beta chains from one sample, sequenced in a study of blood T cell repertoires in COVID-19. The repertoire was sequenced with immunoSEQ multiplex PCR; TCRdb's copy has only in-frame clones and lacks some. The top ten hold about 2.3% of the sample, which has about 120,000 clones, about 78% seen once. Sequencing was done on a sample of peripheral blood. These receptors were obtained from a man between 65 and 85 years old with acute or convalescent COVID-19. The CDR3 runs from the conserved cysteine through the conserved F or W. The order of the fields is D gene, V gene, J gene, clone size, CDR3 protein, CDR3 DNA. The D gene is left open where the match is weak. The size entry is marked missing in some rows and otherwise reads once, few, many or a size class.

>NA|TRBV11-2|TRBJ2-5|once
CASSLVSRQETQYF
TGTGCCAGCAGCTTAGTATCCAGGCAGGAGACCCAGTACTTC
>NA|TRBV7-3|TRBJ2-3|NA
CASSLKAPSSGSPTDTQYF
TGTGCCAGCAGCTTAAAGGCCCCCTCGTCGGGGTCTCCCACAGATACGCAGTATTTT
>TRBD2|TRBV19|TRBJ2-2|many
CASSLTSGAGGELFF
TGTGCCAGTAGTCTAACTAGCGGGGCGGGCGGGGAGCTGTTTTTT
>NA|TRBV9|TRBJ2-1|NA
CASSGTASSYNEQFF
TGTGCCAGCAGCGGTACTGCGAGCTCCTACAATGAGCAGTTCTTC
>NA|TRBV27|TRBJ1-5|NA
CASSPTGLGSNQPQHF
TGTGCCAGCAGTCCCACGGGGTTGGGTAGCAATCAGCCCCAGCATTTT
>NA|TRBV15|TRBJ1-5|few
CATSRDLVNQPQHF
TGTGCCACCAGCAGAGATTTAGTCAATCAGCCCCAGCATTTT
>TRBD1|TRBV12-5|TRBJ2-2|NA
CASGFFHQGAWGTGELFF
TGTGCTAGTGGTTTTTTCCACCAGGGGGCGTGGGGCACCGGGGAGCTGTTTTTT
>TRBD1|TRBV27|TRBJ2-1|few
CASSIYQTGVGEQFF
TGTGCCAGCAGTATCTACCAGACAGGGGTCGGTGAGCAGTTCTTC
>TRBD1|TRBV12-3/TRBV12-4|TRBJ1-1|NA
CASLQGGGTEAFF
TGTGCCAGCTTACAGGGGGGTGGCACTGAAGCTTTCTTT
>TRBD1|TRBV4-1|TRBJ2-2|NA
CASSQSGTGGVWGELFF
TGCGCCAGCAGCCAATCCGGGACAGGGGGCGTGTGGGGGGAGCTGTTTTTT
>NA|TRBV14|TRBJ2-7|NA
CASSPRVGGEQYF
TGTGCCAGCAGCCCCCGGGTTGGCGGTGAGCAGTACTTC
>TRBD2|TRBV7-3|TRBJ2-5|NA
CASSLGLAGQETQYF
TGTGCCAGCAGCTTAGGCCTAGCGGGCCAAGAGACCCAGTACTTC
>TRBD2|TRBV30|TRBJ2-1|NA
CAWSVWSGEYNEQFF
TGTGCCTGGAGTGTTTGGAGCGGGGAGTACAATGAGCAGTTCTTC
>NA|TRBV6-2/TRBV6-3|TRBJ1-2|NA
CASSRGPLQGGYTF
TGTGCCAGCAGCCGCGGGCCTCTACAGGGAGGCTACACCTTC
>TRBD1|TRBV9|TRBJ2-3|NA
CASSTRTGGLGDTQYF
TGTGCCAGCAGCACCCGGACAGGGGGCTTAGGAGATACGCAGTATTTT
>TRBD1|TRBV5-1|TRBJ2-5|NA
CASSQMGTDQETQYF
TGCGCCAGCAGCCAAATGGGGACAGACCAAGAGACCCAGTACTTC
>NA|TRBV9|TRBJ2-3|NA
CASSVGPGDTQYF
TGTGCCAGCAGCGTGGGGCCGGGCGATACGCAGTATTTT
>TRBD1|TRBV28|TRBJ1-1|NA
CAISPGGNTEAFF
TGTGCCATCAGCCCAGGGGGGAACACTGAAGCTTTCTTT
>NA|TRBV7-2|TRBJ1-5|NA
CASSRVVTGNQPQHF
TGTGCCAGCAGTAGGGTAGTAACAGGGAATCAGCCCCAGCATTTT
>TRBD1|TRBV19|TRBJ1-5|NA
CASSMYRGYQPQHF
TGTGCCAGTAGTATGTACAGGGGCTATCAGCCCCAGCATTTT
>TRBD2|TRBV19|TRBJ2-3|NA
CASSSPLAGGAGLRNTQYF
TGTGCCAGTAGTAGCCCACTAGCGGGGGGGGCGGGATTGAGAAATACGCAGTATTTT
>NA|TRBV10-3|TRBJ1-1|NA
CAISSQSGNTEAFF
TGTGCCATCAGCTCACAATCGGGAAACACTGAAGCTTTCTTT
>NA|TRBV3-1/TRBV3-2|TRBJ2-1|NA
CASSGGSSYNEQFF
TGTGCCAGCAGCGGGGGGAGCTCCTACAATGAGCAGTTCTTC